Detailed here is one T cell receptor (beta chain). As yet, its antigen is unknown. This record belongs to a study of human T cells and chemical hapten exposure. Study findings and constraints: Because they had alopecia, donors may respond immunologically unlike healthy people. Those TCRs sitting above 1 in 1000 frequency stayed the same with DPC sensitization.

The study's library attached unique molecular identifiers to single cDNA molecules. MiXCR was run by TCRdb on the RACE reads, yielding one entry per CDR3 protein. The sample shows 380,000 or so distinct CDR3 sequences, 4.8% of them seen only once. Germline V CDR1 and CDR2: SNHLY, FYNNEI. Trimming shortened V by 3 bases and J by 1 base, and 13 bases separated the two germline ends. This CDR3 spans 15 amino acids. Time point in this sample: patch test 1, 2 weeks after DPC sensitization. Treatment defined: therapeutic diphenylcyclopropenone sensitization with weekly scalp DPC. Before extraction, the whole blood was not fractionated, and total RNA was taken from it.

The V gene is TRBV2, the J gene TRBJ2-7, with D possibly matching TRBD2 (6 bases). The source was whole blood, collected in connection with sensitization to the hapten diphenylcyclopropenone (DPC). This TCR was recovered from a woman in her forties or fifties with alopecia areata. Some clones in this sample may be carry-over from other donors' samples. CDR3 in amino acids: CASSDGGIRSYEQYF. CDR3 coding DNA: TGTGCCAGCAGTGACGGCGGGATTCGATCCTACGAGCAGTACTTC.